Below, 9 T cell receptor beta chains from the same sample are listed, as sequenced in a study of blood T cell repertoires in COVID-19. The method was immunoSEQ multiplex PCR; TCRdb's version includes in-frame clones alone and lacks a portion of them. The sample contains about 280,000 clones, roughly 80% of which appear only once. The material sequenced was PBMCs or T cells enriched from blood (not recorded which). The origin of the receptors is a middle-aged man who had been exposed to COVID-19.

This clone came up a few times. The chain joins TRBV27 to TRBJ2-2; D is perhaps TRBD2 (5 bases). The V end lost 3 bases, the J end lost 4 bases, and 15 bases lay between the germline ends. The germline V gene encodes CDR1 MNHEY and CDR2 SMNVEV (reference sequence). The CDR3 is 16 residues long. Here the CDR3 DNA reads TGTGCCAGCAGTTTTTACCCTTCGGCGGGCACCGGGGAGCTGTTTTTT. Translated, it gives CASSFYPSAGTGELFF.

The CDR3 protein is CASGRDSPPRIYGYTF. The CDR3, as DNA: TGTGCTAGTGGAAGGGACAGCCCGCCGAGGATATATGGCTACACCTTC. The chain carries TRBV12-5 and TRBJ1-2; 7 positions match TRBD1. V was clipped by 6 bases and J by 5 bases; unmatched bases: 15. CDR3 size: 16 residues. Germline-derived CDR1 and CDR2 are LGHNT and FRNRAP.

This chain links TRBV6-1 with TRBJ2-7, with D perhaps matching TRBD2 (6 bases). CDR3 length equals 14 residues. In germline, CDR1 is MNHNS, CDR2 SASEGT. Trimming removed 3 bases from V and 3 bases from J, with 12 bases in between. CDR3: CASSDRDSGYEQYF. The CDR3 DNA reads TGTGCCAGCAGTGACCGGGACTCGGGCTACGAGCAGTACTTC.

The chain is built from TRBV3-1 (or the pseudogene TRBV3-2) and TRBJ2-1, with TRBD2 matching 9 bases. Looked up from germline, CDR1 is LGHDT and CDR2 is YNNKEL (reference sequence). J gave up 2 bases and V 1 base, and 6 bases lay outside the gene matches. CDR3 size: 17 residues. CDR3 sequence reads: CASSQAAGGVPYNEQFF. CDR3 bases: TGTGCCAGCAGCCAAGCCGCGGGAGGGGTCCCCTACAATGAGCAGTTCTTC.

CDR3 residues: CARTEQLNSPLHF. The CDR3 DNA is TGTGCCCGCACAGAACAGCTGAATTCACCCCTCCACTTT. The rearrangement uses TRBV30 and TRBJ1-6, with D unclear. Germline assignment: CDR1 GTSNPN and CDR2 SVGIG (reference sequence). V gave up 8 bases and J gave up 7 bases, with 15 bases separating them. This CDR3 has 13 residues.

This chain links TRBV18 with TRBJ1-6; D perhaps matches TRBD1 (6 bases). The germline CDR1 and CDR2 sequences are KGHSH and LQKENI. With 6 bases removed from V and 7 bases from J, the gap between germline ends came to 13 bases. The CDR3 is made up of 14 amino acids. CDR3 bases: TGTGCCAGCTCTAAGGGGGTAGGCAATTCACCCCTCCACTTT. Translated, it gives CASSKGVGNSPLHF.

This clone was detected once. The chain couples TRBV5-4 to TRBJ2-5; TRBD2 matches 13 bases. The V gene end was trimmed by 4 bases and the J gene end by 4 bases; junction bases not matched to a gene: 7. The CDR3 length is 16 residues. CDR1 is SGHNT, CDR2 YYREEE, per germline (reference sequence). The CDR3 DNA is TGTGCCAGCAGCAGAGGGACTAGCGGGACCAGAGAGACCCAGTACTTC. It codes for CASSRGTSGTRETQYF.

This clone was seen once. The chain links TRBV7-3 to TRBJ2-1; 13 nucleotides align to TRBD2. The germline CDR1 and CDR2 sequences are SGHTA and FQGTGA. V lost 2 bases to trimming and J lost 6 bases; unmatched junction nucleotides: 4. The CDR3 consists of 16 residues. CDR3 sequence reads: CASSLPGTSGTNEQFF. For the CDR3, the DNA is TGTGCCAGCAGCTTACCCGGGACTAGCGGGACCAATGAGCAGTTCTTC. The full variable domain, completed using reference TRBV7-3 and TRBJ2-1, is GAGVSQTPSNKVTEKGKYVELRCDPISGHTALYWYRQSLGQGPEFLIYFQGTGAADDSGLPNDRFFAVRPEGSVSTLKIQRTERGDSAVYLCASSLPGTSGTNEQFFGPGTRLTVL.

The V and J genes are TRBV24-1 and TRBJ2-1; TRBD1 is a possible D gene (6 bases). Per germline, CDR1 KGHDR and CDR2 SFDVKD. The germline V and J ends were trimmed by 3 bases and 5 bases, with 10 bases remaining between them. CDR3 size: 14 residues. Here the CDR3 reads CATSDVDRNNEQFF. The CDR3 DNA reads as TGTGCCACCAGTGATGTCGACAGGAACAATGAGCAGTTCTTC.